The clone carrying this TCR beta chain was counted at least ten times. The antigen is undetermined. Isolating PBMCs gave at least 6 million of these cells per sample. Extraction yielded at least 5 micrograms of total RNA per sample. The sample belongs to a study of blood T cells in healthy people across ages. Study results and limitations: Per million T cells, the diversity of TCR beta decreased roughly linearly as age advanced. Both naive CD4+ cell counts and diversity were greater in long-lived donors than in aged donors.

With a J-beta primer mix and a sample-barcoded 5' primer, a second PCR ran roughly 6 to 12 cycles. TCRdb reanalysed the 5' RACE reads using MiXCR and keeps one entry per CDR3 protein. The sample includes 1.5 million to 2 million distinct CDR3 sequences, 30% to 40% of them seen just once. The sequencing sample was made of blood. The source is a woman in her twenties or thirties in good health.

The CDR3 sequence is CASYSGRAGNYNEQFF. The CDR3 DNA reads TGTGCCAGCTATAGCGGGAGGGCAGGAAACTACAATGAGCAGTTCTTC. V gene TRBV6-2 or TRBV6-3 combines with J gene TRBJ2-1; 11 positions agree with TRBD2. CDR1 MNHEY and CDR2 SVGEGT come from the germline V gene. The V gene end was trimmed by 8 bases and the J gene end by 3 bases; junction bases not matched to a gene: 9. This CDR3 has 16 residues.